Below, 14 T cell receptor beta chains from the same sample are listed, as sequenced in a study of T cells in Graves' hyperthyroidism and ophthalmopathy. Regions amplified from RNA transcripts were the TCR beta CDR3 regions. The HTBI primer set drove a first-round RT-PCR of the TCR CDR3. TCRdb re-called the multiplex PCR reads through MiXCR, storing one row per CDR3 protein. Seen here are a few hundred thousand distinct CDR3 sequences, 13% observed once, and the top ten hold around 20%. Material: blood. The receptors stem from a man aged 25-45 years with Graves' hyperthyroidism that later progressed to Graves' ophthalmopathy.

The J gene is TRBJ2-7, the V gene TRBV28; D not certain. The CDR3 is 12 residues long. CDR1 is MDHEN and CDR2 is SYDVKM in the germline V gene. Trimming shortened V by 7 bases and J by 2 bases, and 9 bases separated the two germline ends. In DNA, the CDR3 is TGTGCCAGCACAGGCTTGCCCTACGAGCAGTACTTC. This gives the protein CASTGLPYEQYF.

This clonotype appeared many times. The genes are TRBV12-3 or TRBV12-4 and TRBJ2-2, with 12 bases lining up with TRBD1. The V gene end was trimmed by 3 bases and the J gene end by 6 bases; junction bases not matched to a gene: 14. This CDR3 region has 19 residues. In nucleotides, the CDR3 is TGTGCCAGCAGTTTTTTAGGGACAGGGGGCGGTCCAAACGCCGGGGAGCTGTTTTTT. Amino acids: CASSFLGTGGGPNAGELFF.

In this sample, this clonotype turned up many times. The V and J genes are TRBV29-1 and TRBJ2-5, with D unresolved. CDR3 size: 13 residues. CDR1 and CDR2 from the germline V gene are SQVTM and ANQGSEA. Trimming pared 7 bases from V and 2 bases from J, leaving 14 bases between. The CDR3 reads CSAFGTAQETQYF. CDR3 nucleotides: TGCAGCGCCTTTGGTACCGCTCAAGAGACCCAGTACTTC. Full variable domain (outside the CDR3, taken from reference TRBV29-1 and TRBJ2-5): SAVISQKPSRDICQRGTSLTIQCQVDSQVTMMFWYRQQPGQSLTLIATANQGSEATYESGFVIDKFPISRPNLTFSTLTVSNMSPEDSSIYLCSAFGTAQETQYFGPGTRLLVL.

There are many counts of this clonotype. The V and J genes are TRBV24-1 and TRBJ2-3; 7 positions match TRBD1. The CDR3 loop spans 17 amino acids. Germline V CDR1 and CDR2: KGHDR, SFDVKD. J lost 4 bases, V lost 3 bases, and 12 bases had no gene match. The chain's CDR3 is CATSDPKERGLPDTQYF. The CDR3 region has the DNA TGTGCCACCAGTGATCCGAAGGAAAGGGGGCTCCCAGATACGCAGTATTTT.

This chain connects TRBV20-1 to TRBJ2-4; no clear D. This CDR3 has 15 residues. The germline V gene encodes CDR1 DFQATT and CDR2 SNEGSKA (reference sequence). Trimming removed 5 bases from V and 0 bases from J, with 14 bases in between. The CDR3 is CSAVFPPIAKNIQYF. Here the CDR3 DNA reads TGCAGTGCTGTTTTTCCTCCCATAGCCAAAAACATTCAGTACTTC.

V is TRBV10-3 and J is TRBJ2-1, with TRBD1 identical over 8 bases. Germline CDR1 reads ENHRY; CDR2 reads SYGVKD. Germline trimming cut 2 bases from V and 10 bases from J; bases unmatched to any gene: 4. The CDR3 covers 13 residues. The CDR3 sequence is CAISETGQGEQFF. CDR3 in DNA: TGTGCCATCAGTGAGACCGGACAGGGCGAGCAGTTCTTC.

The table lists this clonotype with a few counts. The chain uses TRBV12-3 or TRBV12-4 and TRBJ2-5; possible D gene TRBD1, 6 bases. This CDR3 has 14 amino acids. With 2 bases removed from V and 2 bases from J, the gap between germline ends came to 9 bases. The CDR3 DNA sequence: TGTGCCAGCAGTTTAACAGGGATACAAGAGACCCAGTACTTC. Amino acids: CASSLTGIQETQYF.

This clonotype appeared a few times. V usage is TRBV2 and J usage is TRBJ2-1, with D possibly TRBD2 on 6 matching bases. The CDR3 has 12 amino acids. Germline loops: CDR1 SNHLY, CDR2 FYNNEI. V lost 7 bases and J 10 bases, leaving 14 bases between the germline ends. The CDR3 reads CASKGGAGEQFF. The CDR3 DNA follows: TGTGCCAGCAAGGGCGGCGCGGGGGAGCAGTTCTTC.

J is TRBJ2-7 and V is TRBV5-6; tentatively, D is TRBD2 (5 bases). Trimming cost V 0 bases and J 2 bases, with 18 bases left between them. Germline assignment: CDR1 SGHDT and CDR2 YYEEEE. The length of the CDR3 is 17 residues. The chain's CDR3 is CASSLAVGAVPPYEQYF. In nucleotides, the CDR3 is TGTGCCAGCAGCTTGGCGGTGGGAGCGGTCCCCCCCTACGAGCAGTACTTC.

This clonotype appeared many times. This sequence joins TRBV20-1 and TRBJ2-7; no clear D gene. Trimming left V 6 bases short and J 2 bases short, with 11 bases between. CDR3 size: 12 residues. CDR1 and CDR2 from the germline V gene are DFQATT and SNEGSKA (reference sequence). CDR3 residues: CSAPDLAYEQYF. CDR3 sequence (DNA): TGCAGTGCCCCTGACTTAGCCTACGAGCAGTACTTC.

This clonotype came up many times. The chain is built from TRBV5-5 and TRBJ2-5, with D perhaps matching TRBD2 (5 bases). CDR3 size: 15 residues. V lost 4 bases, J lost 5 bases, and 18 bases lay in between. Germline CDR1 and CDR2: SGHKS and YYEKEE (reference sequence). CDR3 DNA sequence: TGTGCCAGCAGCCCCGGACTCGGGCGCCGGGAGACCCAGTACTTC. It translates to CASSPGLGRRETQYF.

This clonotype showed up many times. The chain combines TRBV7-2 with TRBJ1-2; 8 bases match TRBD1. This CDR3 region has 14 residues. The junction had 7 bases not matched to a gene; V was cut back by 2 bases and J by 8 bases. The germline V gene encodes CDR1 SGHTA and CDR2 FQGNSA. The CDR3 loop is CASSLQGAGGGYTF. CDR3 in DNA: TGTGCCAGCAGCTTACAGGGGGCGGGGGGGGGCTACACCTTC. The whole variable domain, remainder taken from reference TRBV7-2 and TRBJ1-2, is GAGVSQSPSNKVTEKGKDVELRCDPISGHTALYWYRQSLGQGLEFLIYFQGNSAPDKSGLPSDRFSAERTGGSVSTLTIQRTQQEDSAVYLCASSLQGAGGGYTFGSGTRLTVV.

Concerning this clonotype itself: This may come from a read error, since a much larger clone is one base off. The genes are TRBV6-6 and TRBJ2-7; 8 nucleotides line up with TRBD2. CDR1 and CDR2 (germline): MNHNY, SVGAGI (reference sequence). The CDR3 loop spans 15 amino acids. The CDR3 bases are TGTACCAGCAGTTACTCGGGAGGGCTCCTCTACGAGCAGTACTTC. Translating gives CTSSYSGGLLYEQYF.

In nucleotides, the CDR3 is TGTGCCAGCAGCGTAGGGTCTGGAGGGTCACCCCTCCACTTT. This gives the protein CASSVGSGGSPLHF. The chain couples TRBV9 to TRBJ1-6; D uncertain. Germline loops: CDR1 SGDLS, CDR2 YYNGEE. V lost 0 bases and J lost 10, with 11 bases in between. This CDR3 has 14 residues.